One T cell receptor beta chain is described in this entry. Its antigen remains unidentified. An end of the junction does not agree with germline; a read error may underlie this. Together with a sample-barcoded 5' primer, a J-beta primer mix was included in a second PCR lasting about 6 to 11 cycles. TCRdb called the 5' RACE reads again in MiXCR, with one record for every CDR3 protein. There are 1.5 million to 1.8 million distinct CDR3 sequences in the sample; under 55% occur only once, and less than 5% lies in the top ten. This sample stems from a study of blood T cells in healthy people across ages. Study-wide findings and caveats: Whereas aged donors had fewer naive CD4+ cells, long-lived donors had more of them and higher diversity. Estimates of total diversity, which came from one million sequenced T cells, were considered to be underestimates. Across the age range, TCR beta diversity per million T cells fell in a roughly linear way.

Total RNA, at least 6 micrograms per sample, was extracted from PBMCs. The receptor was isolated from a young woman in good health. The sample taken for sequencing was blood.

CDR3 coding DNA: TGCGCCAGCAGACGGCAGACAGGGTCAACCGAGGAGCTGTTTTTT. This encodes CASRRQTGSTEELFF. The V gene is TRBV4-1, the J gene TRBJ2-2, with TRBD1 matching 7 bases. In germline, CDR1 is MGHRA, CDR2 YSYEKL. There are 15 residues in the CDR3.